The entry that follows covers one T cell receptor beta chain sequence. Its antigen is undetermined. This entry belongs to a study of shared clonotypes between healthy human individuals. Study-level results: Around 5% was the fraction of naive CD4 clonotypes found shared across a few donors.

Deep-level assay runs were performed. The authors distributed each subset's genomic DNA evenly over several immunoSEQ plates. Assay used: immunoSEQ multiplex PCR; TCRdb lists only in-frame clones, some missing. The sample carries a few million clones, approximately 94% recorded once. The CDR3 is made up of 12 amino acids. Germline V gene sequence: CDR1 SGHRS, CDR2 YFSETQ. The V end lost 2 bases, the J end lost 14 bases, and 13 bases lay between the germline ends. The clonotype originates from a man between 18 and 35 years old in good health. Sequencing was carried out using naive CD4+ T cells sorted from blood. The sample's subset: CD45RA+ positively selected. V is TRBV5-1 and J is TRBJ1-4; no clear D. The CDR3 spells CASSLPSPFLFF. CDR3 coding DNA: TGCGCCAGCAGCTTACCCTCACCTTTCCTGTTTTTT.